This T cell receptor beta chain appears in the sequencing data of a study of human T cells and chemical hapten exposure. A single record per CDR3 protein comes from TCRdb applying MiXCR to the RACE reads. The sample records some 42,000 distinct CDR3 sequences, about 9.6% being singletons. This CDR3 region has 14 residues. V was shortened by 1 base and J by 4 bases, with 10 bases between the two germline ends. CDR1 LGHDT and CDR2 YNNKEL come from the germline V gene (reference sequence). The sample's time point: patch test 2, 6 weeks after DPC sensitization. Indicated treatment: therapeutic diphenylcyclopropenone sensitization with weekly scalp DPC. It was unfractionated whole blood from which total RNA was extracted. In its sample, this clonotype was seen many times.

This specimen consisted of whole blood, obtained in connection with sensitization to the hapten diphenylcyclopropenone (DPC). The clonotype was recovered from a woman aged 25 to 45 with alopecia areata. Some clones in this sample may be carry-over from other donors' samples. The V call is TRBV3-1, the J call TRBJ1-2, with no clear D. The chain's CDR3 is CASSQGRQSYGYTF. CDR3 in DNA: TGTGCCAGCAGCCAAGGACGCCAATCCTATGGCTACACCTTC. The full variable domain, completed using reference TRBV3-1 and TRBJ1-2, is DTAVSQTPKYLVTQMGNDKSIKCEQNLGHDTMYWYKQDSKKFLKIMFSYNNKELIINETVPNRFSPKSPDKAHLNLHINSLELGDSAVYFCASSQGRQSYGYTFGSGTRLTVV.